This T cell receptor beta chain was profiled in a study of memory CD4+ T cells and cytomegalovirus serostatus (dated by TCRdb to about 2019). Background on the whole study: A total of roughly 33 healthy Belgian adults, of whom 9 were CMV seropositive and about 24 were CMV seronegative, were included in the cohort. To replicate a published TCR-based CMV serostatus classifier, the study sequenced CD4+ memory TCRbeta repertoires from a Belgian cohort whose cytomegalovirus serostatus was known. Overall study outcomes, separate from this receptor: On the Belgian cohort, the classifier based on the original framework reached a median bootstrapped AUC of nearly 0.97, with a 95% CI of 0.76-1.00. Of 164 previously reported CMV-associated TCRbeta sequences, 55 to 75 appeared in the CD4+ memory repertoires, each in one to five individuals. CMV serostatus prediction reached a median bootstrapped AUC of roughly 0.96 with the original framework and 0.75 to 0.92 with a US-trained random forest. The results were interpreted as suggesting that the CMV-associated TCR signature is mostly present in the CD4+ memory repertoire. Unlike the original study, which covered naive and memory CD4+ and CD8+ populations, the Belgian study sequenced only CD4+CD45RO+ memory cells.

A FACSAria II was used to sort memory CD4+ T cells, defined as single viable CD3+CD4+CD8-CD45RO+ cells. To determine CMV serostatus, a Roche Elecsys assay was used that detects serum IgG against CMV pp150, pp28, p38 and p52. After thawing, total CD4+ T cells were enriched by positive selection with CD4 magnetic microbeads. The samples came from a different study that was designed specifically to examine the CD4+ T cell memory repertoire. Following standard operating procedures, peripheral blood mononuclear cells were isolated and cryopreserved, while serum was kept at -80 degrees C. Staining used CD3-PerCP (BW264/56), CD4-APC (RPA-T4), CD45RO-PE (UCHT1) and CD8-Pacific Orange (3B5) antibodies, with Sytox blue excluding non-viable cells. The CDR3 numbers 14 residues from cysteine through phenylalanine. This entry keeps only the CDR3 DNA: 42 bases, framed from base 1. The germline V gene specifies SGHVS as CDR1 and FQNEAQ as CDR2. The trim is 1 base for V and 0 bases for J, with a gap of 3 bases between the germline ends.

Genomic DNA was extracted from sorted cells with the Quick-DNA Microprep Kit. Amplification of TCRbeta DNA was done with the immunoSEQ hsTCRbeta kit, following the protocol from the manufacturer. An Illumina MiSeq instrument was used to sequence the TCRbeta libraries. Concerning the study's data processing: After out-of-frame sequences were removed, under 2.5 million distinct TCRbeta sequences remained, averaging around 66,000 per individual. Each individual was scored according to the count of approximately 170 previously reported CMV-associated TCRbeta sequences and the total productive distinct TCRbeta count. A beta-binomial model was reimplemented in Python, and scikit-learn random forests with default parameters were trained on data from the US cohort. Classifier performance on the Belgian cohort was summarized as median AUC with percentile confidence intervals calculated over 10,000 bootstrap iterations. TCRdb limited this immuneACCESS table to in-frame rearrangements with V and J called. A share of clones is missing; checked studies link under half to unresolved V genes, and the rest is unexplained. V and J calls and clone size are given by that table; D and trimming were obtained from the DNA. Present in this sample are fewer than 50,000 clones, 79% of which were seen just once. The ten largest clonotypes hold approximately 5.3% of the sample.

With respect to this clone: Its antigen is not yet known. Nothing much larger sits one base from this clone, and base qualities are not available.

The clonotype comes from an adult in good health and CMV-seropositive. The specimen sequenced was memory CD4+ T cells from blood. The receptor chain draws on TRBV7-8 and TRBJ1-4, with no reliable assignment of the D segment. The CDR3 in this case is CASSLETTNEKLFF. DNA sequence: TGTGCCAGCAGCTTAGAAACAACTAATGAAAAACTGTTTTTT.